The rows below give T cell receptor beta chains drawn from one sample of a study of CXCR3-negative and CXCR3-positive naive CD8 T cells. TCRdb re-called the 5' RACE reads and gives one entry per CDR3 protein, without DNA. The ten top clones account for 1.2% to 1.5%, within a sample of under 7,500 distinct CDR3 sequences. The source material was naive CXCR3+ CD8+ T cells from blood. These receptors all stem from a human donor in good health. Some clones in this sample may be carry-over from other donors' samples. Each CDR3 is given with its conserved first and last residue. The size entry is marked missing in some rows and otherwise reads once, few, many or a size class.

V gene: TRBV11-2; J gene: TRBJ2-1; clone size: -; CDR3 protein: CASSPRDRVNEQFF
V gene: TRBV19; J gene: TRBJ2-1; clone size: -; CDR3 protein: CASSIPPATFFSYNEQFF
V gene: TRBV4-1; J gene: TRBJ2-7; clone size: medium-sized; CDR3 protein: CASSQATSETYEQYF
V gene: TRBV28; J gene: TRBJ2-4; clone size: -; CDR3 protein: CASRGGRFQAKNIQYF
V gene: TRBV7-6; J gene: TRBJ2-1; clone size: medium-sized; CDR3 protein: CASSFEAGAWEQFF
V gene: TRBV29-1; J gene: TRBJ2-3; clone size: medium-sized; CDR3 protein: CSVEYRLAVSTDTQYF
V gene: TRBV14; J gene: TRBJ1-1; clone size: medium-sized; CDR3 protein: CASSQDLGDWNTEAFF
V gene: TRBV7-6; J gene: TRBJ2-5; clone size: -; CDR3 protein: CASSLVGGVRETQYF
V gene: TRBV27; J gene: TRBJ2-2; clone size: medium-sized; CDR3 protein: CASISWTSGPNTGELFF
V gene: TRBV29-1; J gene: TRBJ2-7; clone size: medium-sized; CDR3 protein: CSVSVTGSSYEQYF
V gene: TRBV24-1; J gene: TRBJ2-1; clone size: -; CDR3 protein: CATARATYNQQFF
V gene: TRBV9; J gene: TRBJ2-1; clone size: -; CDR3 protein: CASSLSGGAHNEQFF
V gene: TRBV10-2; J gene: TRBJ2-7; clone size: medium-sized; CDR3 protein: CASRSRGAYEQYF
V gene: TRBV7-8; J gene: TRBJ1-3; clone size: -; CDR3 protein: CVSSLLPTGNTIYF
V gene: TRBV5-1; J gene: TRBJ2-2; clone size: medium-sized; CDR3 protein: CASSWFLGDTGELFF
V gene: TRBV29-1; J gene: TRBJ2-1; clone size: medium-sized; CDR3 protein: CSVETSDSYNEQFF
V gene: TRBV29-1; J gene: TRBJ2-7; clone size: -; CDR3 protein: CSVELRDINSYEQYF
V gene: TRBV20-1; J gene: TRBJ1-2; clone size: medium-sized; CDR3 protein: CSATLRVTGAGYTF
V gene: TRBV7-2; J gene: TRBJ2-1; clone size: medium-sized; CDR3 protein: CASIVLPGQGNNEQFF
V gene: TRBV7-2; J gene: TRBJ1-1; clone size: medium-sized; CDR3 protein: CASSPAGEAFF
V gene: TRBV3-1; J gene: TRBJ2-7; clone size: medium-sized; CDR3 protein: CASSQSHGGRFYEQYF
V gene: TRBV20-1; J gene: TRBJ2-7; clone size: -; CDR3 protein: CSARDEGHEQYF
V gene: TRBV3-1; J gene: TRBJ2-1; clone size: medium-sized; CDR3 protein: CASSQEIRESSYNEQFF
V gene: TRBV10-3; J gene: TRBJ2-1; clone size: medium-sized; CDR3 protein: CAISDPAEMSYNEQFF
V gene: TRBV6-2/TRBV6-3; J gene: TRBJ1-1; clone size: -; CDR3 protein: CASRRTALGTEAFF
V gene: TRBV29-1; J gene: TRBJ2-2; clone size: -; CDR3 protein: CSAPRPNGELFF
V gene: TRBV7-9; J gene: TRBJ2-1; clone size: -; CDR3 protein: CASRNIGGPAYNEQFF
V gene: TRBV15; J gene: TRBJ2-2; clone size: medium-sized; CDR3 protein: CATSEAGDTGELFF
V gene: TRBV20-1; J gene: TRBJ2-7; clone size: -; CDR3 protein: CSARGQDVYEQYF